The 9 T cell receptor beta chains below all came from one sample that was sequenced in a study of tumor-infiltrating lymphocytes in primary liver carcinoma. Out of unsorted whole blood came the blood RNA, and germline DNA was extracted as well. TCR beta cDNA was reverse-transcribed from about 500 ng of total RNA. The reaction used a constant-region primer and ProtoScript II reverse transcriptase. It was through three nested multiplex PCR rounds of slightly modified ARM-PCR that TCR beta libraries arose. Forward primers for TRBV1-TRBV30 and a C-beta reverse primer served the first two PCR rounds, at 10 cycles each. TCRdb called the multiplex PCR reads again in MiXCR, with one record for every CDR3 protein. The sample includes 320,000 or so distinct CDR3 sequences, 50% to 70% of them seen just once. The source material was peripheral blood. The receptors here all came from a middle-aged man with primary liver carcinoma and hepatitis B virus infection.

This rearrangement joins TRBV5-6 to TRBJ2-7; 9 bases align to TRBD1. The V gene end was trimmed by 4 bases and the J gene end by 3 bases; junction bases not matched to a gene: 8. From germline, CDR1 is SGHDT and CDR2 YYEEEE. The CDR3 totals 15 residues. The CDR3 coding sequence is TGTGCCAGCAGCACCACGGGACAGGGAATCTACGAGCAGTACTTC. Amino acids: CASSTTGQGIYEQYF.

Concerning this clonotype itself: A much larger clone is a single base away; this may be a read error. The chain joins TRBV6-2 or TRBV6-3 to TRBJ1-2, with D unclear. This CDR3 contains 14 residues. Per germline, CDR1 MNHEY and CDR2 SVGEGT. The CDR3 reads CANSYGESNYGYTF. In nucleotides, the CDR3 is TGTGCCAACAGTTATGGCGAATCTAACTATGGCTACACCTTC.

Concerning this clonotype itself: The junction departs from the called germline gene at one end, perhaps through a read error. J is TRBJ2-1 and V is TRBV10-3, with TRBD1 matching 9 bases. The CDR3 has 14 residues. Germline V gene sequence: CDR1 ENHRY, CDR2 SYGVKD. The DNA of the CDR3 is TGTACCATCTCCGGGACAGGGACATACAATGAGCAGTTCTTC. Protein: CTISGTGTYNEQFF.

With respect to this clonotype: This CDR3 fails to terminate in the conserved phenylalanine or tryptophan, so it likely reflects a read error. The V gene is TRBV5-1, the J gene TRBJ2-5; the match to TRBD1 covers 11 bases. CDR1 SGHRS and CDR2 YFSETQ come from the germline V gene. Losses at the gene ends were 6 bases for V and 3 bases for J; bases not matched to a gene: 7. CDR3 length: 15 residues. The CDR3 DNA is TGCGCCAGCACCACGGACAGGGGGCTTGAAGAGACCCAGTACTTA. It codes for CASTTDRGLEETQYL.

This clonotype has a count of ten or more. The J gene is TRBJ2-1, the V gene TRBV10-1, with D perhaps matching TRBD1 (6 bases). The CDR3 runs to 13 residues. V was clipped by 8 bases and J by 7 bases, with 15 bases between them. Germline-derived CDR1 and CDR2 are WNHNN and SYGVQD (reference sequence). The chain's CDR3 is CASALVQGNEQFF. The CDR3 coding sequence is TGCGCCAGCGCCTTGGTACAGGGAAATGAGCAGTTCTTC.

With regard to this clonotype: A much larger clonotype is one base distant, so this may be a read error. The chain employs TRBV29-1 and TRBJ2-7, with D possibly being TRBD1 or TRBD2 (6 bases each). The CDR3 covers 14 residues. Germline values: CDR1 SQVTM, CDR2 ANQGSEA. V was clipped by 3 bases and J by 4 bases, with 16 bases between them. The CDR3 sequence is CSVERKGGGYEQYF. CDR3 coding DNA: TGCAGCGTTGAGCGGAAGGGGGGTGGTTACGAGCAGTACTTC.

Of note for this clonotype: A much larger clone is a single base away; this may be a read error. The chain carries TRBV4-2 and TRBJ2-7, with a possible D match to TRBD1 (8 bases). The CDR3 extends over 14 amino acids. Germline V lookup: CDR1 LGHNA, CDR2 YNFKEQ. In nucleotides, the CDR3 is TGTGCCAGCAGCCTGGAGACAGGGGACTACGAGCGGTACTTC. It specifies CASSLETGDYERYF.

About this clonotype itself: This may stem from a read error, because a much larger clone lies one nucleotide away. The CDR3 loop reads CASRKDWVGQETQYF. CDR3 sequence (DNA): TGTGCCAGCAGAAAGGACTGGGTAGGACAAGAGACCCAGTACTTC. This chain uses TRBV6-6 with TRBJ2-5; D may be TRBD2 (5 bases). The CDR3 runs 15 residues. V lost 6 bases to trimming and J lost 2 bases, with 16 bases between them. Germline lookup yields CDR1 MNHNY and CDR2 SVGAGI (reference sequence).

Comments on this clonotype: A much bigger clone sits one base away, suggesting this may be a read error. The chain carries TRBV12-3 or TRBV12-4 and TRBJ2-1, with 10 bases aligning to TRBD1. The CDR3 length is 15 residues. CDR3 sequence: CVSSPPGQGYNEQFF. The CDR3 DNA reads TGTGTCAGCAGTCCTCCGGGACAGGGGTACAATGAGCAGTTCTTC.